The present T cell receptor (beta chain) was sequenced within a study of spatial heterogeneity in lung cancer. This clonotype was found many times. Its specificity is unknown. The CDR3 consists of 15 residues. V lost 3 bases, J lost 0 bases, and 11 bases lay in between. CDR1 is SGHTA and CDR2 is FQGNSA in the germline V gene. TCRdb re-called the 5' RACE reads with MiXCR, one entry per CDR3 protein. Of about 7,900 distinct CDR3 sequences in the sample, roughly 7.2% were seen once. General study points: Intratumoral expanded alpha and beta TCR counts were found to track tumor mutation counts.

Specified time point: sample taken at primary tumor resection. The chain joins TRBV7-2 to TRBJ1-1; D is possibly TRBD1 (6 bases). The receptor's source is a female donor with early-stage non-small cell lung cancer. This specimen was lung tumor tissue, taken at surgery. CDR3 bases: TGTGCCAGCAGCTTGTCGACAGGAGTGAACACTGAAGCTTTCTTT. Protein sequence: CASSLSTGVNTEAFF. The full variable domain, its missing parts supplied by reference TRBV7-2 and TRBJ1-1, is GAGVSQSPSNKVTEKGKDVELRCDPISGHTALYWYRQSLGQGLEFLIYFQGNSAPDKSGLPSDRFSAERTGGSVSTLTIQRTQQEDSAVYLCASSLSTGVNTEAFFGQGTRLTVV.